At least ten counts were recorded for the clone carrying this T cell receptor beta chain. The antigen is undetermined. Unmatched junction bases numbered 7, after V lost 4 bases and J lost 5 bases. The CDR3 has 15 residues. Germline CDR1 and CDR2: SGHTA and FQGNSA. The data belong to a study of T cell repertoires in cytomegalovirus infection. Study in general: Signatures in public TCR beta sequences pointed to both CMV infection and matching HLA type.

Study-level points and caveats: CMV-specific TCR beta clonotypes restricted by HLA-C dominated the ex vivo response.

TCRdb processed the reads anew with MiXCR; each CDR3 protein has one entry. In the table there are some 940,000 distinct CDR3 sequences, around 30% of which are singletons. This TCR was sampled from a human donor in good health (CMV status not recorded). Some clones in this sample may be carry-over from other donors' samples. The source material was cultured CD8+ T cells from PBMCs, sampled from culture after CMV antigen stimulation. This chain connects TRBV7-2 to TRBJ1-1; 10 nucleotides line up with TRBD1. The CDR3 reads CASSSPGQGFTEAFF. CDR3 DNA: TGTGCCAGCAGCTCTCCGGGACAGGGGTTTACTGAAGCTTTCTTT.